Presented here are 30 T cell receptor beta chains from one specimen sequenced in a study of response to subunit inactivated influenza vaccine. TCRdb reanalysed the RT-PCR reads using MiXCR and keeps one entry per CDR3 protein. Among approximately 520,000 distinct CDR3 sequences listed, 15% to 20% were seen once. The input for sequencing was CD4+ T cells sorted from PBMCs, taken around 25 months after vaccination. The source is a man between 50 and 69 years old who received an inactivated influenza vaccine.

CDR3 residues: CASSSYSGGTNNEQFF. As DNA, the CDR3 is TGTGCCAGCAGCTCGTATAGCGGGGGAACAAACAATGAGCAGTTCTTC. The genes are TRBV3-1 and TRBJ2-1, with 9 nucleotides matching TRBD2. V trimming: 5 bases; J trimming: 5 bases; junction bases outside the gene matches: 10. CDR3 length: 16 amino acids. Germline CDR1 and CDR2: LGHDT and YNNKEL (reference sequence).

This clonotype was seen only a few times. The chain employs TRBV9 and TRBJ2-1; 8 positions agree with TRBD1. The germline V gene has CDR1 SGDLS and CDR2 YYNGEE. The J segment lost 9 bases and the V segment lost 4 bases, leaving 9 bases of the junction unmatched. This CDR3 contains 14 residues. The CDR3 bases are TGTGCCAGCAGCCCCGGACAGGGTGAGGGTGAGCAGTTCTTC. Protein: CASSPGQGEGEQFF.

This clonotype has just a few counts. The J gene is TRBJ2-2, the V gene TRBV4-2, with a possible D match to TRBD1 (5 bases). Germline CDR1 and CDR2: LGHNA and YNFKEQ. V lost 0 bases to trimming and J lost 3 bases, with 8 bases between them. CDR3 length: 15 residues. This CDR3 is CASSQDRVDTGELFF. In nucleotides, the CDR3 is TGTGCCAGCAGCCAAGACAGGGTGGACACCGGGGAGCTGTTTTTT.

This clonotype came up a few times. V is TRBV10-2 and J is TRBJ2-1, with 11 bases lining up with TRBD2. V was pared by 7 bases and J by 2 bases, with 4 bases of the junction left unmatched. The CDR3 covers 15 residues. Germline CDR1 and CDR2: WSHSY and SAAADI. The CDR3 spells CASNPSGRPYNEQFF. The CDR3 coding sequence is TGCGCCAGCAACCCTAGCGGGAGGCCCTACAATGAGCAGTTCTTC.

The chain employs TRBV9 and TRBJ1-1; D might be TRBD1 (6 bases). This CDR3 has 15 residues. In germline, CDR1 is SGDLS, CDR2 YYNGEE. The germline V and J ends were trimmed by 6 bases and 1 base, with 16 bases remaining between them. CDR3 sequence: CASTPQGRWNTEAFF. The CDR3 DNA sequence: TGTGCCAGCACCCCCCAGGGGAGATGGAACACTGAAGCTTTCTTT.

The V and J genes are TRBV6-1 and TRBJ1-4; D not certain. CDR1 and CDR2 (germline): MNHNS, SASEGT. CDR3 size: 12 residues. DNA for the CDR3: TGTGGGGTCCGGGGAACTAATGAAAAACTGTTTTTT. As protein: CGVRGTNEKLFF.

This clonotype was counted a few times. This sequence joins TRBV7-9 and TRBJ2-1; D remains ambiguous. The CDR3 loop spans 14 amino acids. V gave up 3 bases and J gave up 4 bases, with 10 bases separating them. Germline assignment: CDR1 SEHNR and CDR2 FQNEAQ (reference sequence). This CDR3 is CASSFEREYNEQFF. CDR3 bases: TGTGCCAGCAGCTTCGAGCGCGAGTACAATGAGCAGTTCTTC.

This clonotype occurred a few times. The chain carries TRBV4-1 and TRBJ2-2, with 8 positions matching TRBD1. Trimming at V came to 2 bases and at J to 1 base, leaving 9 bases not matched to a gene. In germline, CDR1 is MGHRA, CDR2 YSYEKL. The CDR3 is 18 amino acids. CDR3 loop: CASSQYFLGTGNTGELFF. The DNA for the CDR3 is TGCGCCAGCAGCCAATATTTCTTGGGGACAGGGAACACCGGGGAGCTGTTTTTT.

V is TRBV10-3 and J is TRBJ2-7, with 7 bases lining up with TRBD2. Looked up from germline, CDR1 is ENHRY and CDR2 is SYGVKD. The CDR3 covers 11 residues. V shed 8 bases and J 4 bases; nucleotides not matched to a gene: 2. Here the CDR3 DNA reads TGTGCCATCGGGGGGGGTTACGAGCAGTACTTC. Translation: CAIGGGYEQYF.

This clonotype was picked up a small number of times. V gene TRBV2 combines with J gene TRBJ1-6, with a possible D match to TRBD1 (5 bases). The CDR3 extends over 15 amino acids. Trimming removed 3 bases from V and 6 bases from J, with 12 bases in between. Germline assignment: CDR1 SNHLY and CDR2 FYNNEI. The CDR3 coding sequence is TGTGCCAGCAGTGACGAGGGACGGGTTAATTCACCCCTCCACTTT. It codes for CASSDEGRVNSPLHF.

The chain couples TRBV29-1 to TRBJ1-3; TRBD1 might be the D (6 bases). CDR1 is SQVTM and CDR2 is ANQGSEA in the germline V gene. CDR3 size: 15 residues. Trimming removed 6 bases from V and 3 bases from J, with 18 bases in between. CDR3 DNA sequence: TGCAGCGTCGCGCTTCTCCGGGACAATGGAAACACCATATATTTT. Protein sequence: CSVALLRDNGNTIYF.

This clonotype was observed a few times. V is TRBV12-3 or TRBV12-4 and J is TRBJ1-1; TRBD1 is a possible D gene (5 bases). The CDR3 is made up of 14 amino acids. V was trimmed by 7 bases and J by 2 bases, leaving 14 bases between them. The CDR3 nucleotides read TGTGCCAGCACCCAGGGACTCATAAACACTGAAGCTTTCTTT. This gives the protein CASTQGLINTEAFF.

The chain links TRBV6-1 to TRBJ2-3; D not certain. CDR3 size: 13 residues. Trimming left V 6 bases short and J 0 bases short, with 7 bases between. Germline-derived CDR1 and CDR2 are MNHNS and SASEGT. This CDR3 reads CASRPRSTDTQYF. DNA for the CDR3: TGTGCCAGCAGACCCCGCAGCACAGATACGCAGTATTTT.

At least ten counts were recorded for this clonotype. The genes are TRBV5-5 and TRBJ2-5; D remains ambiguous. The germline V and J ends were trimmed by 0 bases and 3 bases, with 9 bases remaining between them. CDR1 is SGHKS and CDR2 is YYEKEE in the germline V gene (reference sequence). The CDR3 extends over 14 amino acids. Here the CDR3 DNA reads TGTGCCAGCAGCTTGGCCCGAACTGAAGAGACCCAGTACTTC. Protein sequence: CASSLARTEETQYF.

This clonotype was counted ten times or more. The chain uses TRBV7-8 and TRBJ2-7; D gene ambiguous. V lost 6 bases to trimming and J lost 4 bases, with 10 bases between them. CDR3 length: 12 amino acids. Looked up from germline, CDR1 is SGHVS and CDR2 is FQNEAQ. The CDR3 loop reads CASSQSRYEQYF. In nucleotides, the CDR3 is TGTGCCAGCAGTCAGAGTAGGTACGAGCAGTACTTC.

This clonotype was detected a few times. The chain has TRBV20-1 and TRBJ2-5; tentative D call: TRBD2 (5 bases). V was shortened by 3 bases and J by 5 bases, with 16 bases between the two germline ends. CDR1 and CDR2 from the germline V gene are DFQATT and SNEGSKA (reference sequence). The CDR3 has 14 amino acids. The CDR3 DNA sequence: TGCAGTGCTAGCGGCGGGCCCAGCCAGGAGACCCAGTACTTC. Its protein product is CSASGGPSQETQYF.

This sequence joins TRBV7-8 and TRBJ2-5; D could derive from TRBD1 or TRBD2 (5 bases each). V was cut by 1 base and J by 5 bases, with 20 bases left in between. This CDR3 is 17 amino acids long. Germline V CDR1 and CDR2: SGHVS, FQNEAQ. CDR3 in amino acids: CASSLEDVGIAGETQYF. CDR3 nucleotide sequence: TGTGCCAGCAGCTTAGAGGATGTCGGGATCGCAGGGGAGACCCAGTACTTC.

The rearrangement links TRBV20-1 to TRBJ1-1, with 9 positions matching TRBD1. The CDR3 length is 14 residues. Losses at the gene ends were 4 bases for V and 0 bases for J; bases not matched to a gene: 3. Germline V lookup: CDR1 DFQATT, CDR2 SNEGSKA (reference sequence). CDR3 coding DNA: TGCAGTGCTACCCGGGACAGGGTGAACACTGAAGCTTTCTTT. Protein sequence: CSATRDRVNTEAFF.

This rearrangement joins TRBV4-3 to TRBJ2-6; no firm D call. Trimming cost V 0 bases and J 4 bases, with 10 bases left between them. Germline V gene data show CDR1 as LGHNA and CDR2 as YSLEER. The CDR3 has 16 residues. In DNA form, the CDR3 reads TGCGCCAGCAGCCAAGACATGGGCCCCGGGGCCAACGTCCTGACTTTC. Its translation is CASSQDMGPGANVLTF.

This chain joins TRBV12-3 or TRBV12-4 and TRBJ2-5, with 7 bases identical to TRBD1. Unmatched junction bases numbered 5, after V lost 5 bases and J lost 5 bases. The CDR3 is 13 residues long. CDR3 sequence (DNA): TGTGCCAGCAGTGAGGACAGGTGGGAGACCCAGTACTTC. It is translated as CASSEDRWETQYF.

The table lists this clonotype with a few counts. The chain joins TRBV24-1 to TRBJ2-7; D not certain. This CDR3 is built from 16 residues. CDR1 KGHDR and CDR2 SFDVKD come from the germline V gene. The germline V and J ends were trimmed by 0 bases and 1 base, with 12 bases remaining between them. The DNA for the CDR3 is TGTGCCACCAGTGATTTGGACTCCAGAGTTTCCTACGAGCAGTACTTC. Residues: CATSDLDSRVSYEQYF.

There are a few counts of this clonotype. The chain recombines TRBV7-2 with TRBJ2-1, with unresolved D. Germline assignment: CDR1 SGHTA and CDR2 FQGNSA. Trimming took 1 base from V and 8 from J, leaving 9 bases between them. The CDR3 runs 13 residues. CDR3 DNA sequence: TGTGCCAGCAGCTTAGGTACCGAGTATGAGCAGTTCTTC. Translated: CASSLGTEYEQFF.

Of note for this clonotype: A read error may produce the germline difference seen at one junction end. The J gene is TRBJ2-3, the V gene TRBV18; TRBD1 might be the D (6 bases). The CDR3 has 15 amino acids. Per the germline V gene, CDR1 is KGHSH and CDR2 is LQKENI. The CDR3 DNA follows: TGTGCCAGCTCACCATCCATGGGGGCACCAGATACGCAGAATTTT. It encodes CASSPSMGAPDTQNF. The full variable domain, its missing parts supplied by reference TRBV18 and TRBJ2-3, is NAGVMQNPRHLVRRRGQEARLRCSPMKGHSHVYWYRQLPEEGLKFMVYLQKENIIDESGMPKERFSAEFPKEGPSILRIQQVVRGDSAAYFCASSPSMGAPDTQNFGPGTRLTVL.

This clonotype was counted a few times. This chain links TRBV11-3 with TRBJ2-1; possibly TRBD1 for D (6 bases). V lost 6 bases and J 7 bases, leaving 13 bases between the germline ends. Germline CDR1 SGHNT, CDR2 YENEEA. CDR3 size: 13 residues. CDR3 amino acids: CASSHRQVNEQFF. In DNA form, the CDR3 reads TGTGCCAGCAGTCATCGACAGGTGAATGAGCAGTTCTTC.

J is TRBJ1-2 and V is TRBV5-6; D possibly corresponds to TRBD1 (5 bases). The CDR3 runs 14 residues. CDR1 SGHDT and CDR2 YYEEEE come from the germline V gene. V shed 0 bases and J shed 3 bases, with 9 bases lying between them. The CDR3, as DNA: TGTGCCAGCAGCTTGGCCAGGGCGGACTATGGCTACACCTTC. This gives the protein CASSLARADYGYTF.

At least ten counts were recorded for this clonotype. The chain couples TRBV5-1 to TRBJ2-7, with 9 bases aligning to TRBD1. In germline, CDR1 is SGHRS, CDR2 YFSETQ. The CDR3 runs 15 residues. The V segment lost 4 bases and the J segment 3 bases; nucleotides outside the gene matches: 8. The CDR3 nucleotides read TGCGCCAGCAGCAAGGGACAGGGACAAGGCTACGAGCAGTACTTC. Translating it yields CASSKGQGQGYEQYF.

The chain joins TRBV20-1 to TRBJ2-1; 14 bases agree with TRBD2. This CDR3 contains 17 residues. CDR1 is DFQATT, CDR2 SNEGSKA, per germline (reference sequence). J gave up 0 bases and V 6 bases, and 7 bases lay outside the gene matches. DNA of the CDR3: TGCAGTGCCGTGACTAGCGGGGGGGCCAGCTCCTACAATGAGCAGTTCTTC. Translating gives CSAVTSGGASSYNEQFF.

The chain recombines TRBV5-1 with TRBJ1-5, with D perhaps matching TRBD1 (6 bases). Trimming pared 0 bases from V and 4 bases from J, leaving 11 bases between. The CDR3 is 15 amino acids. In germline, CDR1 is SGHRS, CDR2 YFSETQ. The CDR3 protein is CASSLAGAPNQPQHF. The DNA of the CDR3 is TGCGCCAGCAGCTTGGCAGGGGCCCCTAATCAGCCCCAGCATTTT.

CDR3 DNA: TGTGCCAGCAGTGAAAAGGATCGTAATGAGCAGTTCTTC. The encoded protein is CASSEKDRNEQFF. The chain employs TRBV6-1 and TRBJ2-1, with D unclear. Germline values: CDR1 MNHNS, CDR2 SASEGT. The length of the CDR3 is 13 residues. The ends were cut back, 2 bases at V and 7 bases at J, with 9 bases in the middle.

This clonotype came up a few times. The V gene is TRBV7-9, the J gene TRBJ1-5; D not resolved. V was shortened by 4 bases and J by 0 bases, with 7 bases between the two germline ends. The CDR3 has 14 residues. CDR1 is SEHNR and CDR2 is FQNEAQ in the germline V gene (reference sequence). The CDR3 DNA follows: TGTGCCAGCAGCTACCAAAATAGCAATCAGCCCCAGCATTTT. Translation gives CASSYQNSNQPQHF. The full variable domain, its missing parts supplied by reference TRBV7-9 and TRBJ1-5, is DTGVSQNPRHKITKRGQNVTFRCDPISEHNRLYWYRQTLGQGPEFLTYFQNEAQLEKSRLLSDRFSAERPKGSFSTLEIQRTEQGDSAMYLCASSYQNSNQPQHFGDGTRLSIL.